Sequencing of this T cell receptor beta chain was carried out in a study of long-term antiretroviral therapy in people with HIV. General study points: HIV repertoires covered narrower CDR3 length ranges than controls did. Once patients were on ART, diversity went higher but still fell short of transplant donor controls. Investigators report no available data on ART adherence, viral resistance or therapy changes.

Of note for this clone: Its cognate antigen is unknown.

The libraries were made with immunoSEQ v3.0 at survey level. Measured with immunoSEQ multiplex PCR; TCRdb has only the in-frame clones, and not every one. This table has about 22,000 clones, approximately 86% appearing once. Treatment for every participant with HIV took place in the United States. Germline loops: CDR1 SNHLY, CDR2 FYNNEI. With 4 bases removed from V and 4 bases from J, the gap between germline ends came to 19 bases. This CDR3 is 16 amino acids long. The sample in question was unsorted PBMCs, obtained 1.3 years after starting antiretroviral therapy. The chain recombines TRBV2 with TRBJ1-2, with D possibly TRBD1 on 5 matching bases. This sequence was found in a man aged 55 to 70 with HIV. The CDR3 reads CASSGGLSRVGYGYTF. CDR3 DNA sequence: TGTGCCAGCAGTGGGGGGTTATCCCGGGTTGGCTATGGCTACACCTTC.